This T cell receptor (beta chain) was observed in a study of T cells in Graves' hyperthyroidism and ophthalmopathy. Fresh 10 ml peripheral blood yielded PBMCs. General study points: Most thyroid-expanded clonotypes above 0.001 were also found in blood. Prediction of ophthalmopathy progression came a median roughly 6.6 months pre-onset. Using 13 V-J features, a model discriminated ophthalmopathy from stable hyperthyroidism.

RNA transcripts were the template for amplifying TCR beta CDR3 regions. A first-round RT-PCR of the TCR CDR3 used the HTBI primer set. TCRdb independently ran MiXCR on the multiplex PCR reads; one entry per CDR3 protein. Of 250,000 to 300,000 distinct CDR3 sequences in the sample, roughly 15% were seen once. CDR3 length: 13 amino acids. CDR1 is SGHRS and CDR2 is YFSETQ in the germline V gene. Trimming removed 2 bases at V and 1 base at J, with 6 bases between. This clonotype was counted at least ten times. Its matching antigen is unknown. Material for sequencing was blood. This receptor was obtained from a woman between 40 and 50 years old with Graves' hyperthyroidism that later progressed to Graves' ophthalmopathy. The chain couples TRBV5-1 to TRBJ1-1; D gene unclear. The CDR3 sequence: CASSFEGNTEAFF. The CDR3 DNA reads TGCGCCAGCAGCTTCGAAGGGAACACTGAAGCTTTCTTT.